These T cell receptor beta chains were read from a single sample in a study of beta chain features in type 1 diabetes. Sequenced by immunoSEQ multiplex PCR; TCRdb stores in-frame clones only, minus some. The sample shows approximately 250,000 clones, more than 9% of them seen only once. Sample: naive CD4+ T cells from blood. These receptors came from a woman younger than 30 in good health. The CDR3 runs from the conserved cysteine through the conserved F or W. A D gene is named only where the DNA matches it firmly. Only part of the rows carry a size: once, few, many, or a class if the clone is expanded.

V,J,D,size,CDR3,DNA
TRBV5-1,TRBJ2-2,TRBD2,-,CASSKGPGLAGGPGTGELFF,TGCGCCAGCAGCAAAGGACCGGGACTAGCGGGAGGGCCGGGCACCGGGGAGCTGTTTTTT
TRBV5-1,TRBJ2-1,TRBD1,few,CASQNRGAYNEQFF,TGCGCCAGCCAAAACAGGGGTGCCTACAATGAGCAGTTCTTC
TRBV5-1,TRBJ1-2,-,few,CASSLGSGLSYGYTF,TGCGCCAGCAGCTTGGGGTCAGGGTTAAGCTATGGCTACACCTTC
TRBV30,TRBJ2-2,-,-,CAWSVPGLRTGELFF,TGTGCCTGGAGTGTACCAGGGCTGAGAACCGGGGAGCTGTTTTTT
TRBV5-1,TRBJ1-1,TRBD1,-,CASSLRTGKDTEAFF,TGCGCCAGCAGCCTTAGGACAGGGAAGGACACTGAAGCTTTCTTT
TRBV6-1,TRBJ2-7,-,few,CASSEIQGIYEQYF,TGTGCCAGCAGTGAGATTCAGGGCATCTACGAGCAGTACTTC
TRBV5-6,TRBJ1-2,TRBD1,few,CASVQGAANYGYTF,TGTGCCAGCGTTCAGGGGGCGGCTAACTATGGCTACACCTTC
TRBV5-1,TRBJ2-2,TRBD2,few,CASSSGLAELTGELFF,TGCGCCAGCAGCTCGGGACTAGCGGAACTCACCGGGGAGCTGTTTTTT
TRBV28,TRBJ2-3,TRBD2,-,CASSNPGLASADTQYF,TGTGCCAGCAGCAACCCGGGACTAGCGTCCGCAGATACGCAGTATTTT
TRBV28,TRBJ2-7,-,-,CASSSPASLYEQYF,TGTGCCAGCAGTTCACCAGCGTCTCTCTACGAGCAGTACTTC
TRBV2,TRBJ2-1,TRBD2,-,CASSERRGVDNEQFF,TGTGCCAGCAGTGAGCGGCGGGGGGTAGACAATGAGCAGTTCTTC
TRBV7-8,TRBJ2-5,TRBD2,few,CASSEDPVAGAHGTQYF,TGTGCCAGCAGCGAGGACCCCGTAGCGGGGGCCCATGGGACCCAGTACTTC
TRBV5-1,TRBJ2-5,-,few,CASSPRTDQETQYF,TGCGCCAGCAGCCCCCGGACAGACCAAGAGACCCAGTACTTC
TRBV11-2,TRBJ2-1,TRBD2,-,CASSSAGASGYNEQFF,TGTGCCAGCAGCTCTGCTGGGGCTAGCGGTTACAATGAGCAGTTCTTC
TRBV18,TRBJ1-1,-,few,CASSQSGRNTEAFF,TGTGCCAGCTCACAATCCGGGAGGAACACTGAAGCTTTCTTT
TRBV28,TRBJ1-1,-,-,CASRTSGGEVSTEAFF,TGTGCCAGCAGGACCTCGGGTGGGGAGGTGAGCACTGAAGCTTTCTTT
TRBV27,TRBJ1-1,-,few,CASRKPSTGNTEAFF,TGTGCCAGCAGGAAGCCCTCCACAGGGAACACTGAAGCTTTCTTT
TRBV6-5,TRBJ1-5,TRBD1,-,CASKAGGQPQHF,TGTGCCAGCAAGGCAGGGGGTCAGCCCCAGCATTTT
TRBV2,TRBJ2-7,-,few,CANTAERRNEQYF,TGTGCCAACACCGCGGAAAGGCGTAACGAGCAGTACTTC
TRBV4-2,TRBJ2-7,TRBD2,-,CASSQVPGLAGGTSYEQYF,TGTGCCAGCAGCCAGGTCCCGGGACTAGCGGGAGGGACCTCCTACGAGCAGTACTTC
TRBV7-2,TRBJ2-3,TRBD2,-,CASSLGFSGRGTDTQYF,TGTGCCAGCAGCTTGGGATTTAGCGGGAGAGGCACAGATACGCAGTATTTT
TRBV18,TRBJ1-5,-,few,CASSPPARGQPNTGQPQHF,TGTGCCAGCTCACCACCGGCCAGGGGACAACCCAATACCGGTCAGCCCCAGCATTTT
TRBV7-6,TRBJ2-7,-,few,CASSLGGRNHEQYF,TGTGCCAGCAGCTTGGGGGGTAGGAACCACGAGCAGTACTTC
TRBV7-9,TRBJ2-3,TRBD1,few,CASSLIGDRVGADTQYF,TGTGCCAGCAGCTTAATAGGGGACAGGGTCGGCGCAGATACGCAGTATTTT